The next 20 T cell receptor beta chains were all read from a single sample in a study of blood T cell repertoires in COVID-19. This table comes from immunoSEQ multiplex PCR, and its TCRdb copy is limited to in-frame clones, with some not included. The table shows 200,000 or so clones, with around 84% occurring only once. Sequences were obtained from peripheral blood. These receptors all come from a woman in her sixties who had recovered from COVID-19.

The CDR3 is CASSQASTDTQYF. The DNA for the CDR3 is TGTGCCAGCAGCCAAGCGAGCACAGATACGCAGTATTTT. The chain employs TRBV4-2 and TRBJ2-3; D is ambiguous. V shed 1 base and J shed 0 bases, with 2 bases lying between them. CDR3 length equals 13 residues. The germline V gene has CDR1 LGHNA and CDR2 YNFKEQ.

The V gene is TRBV15, the J gene TRBJ1-2; 10 nucleotides match TRBD1. CDR1 and CDR2 from the germline V gene are LNHNV and YYDKDF (reference sequence). V shed 5 bases, J shed 7 bases, and the junction held 7 bases outside the gene matches. This CDR3 is built from 14 residues. As DNA, the CDR3 is TGTGCCACCAGCCCCCGACAGGGGGCCCGTGGCTACACCTTC. Its translation is CATSPRQGARGYTF. The variable domain in full, completed from reference TRBV15 and TRBJ1-2, reads DAMVIQNPRYQVTQFGKPVTLSCSQTLNHNVMYWYQQKSSQAPKLLFHYYDKDFNNEADTPDNFQSRRPNTSFCFLDIRSPGLGDTAMYLCATSPRQGARGYTFGSGTRLTVV.

The J gene is TRBJ1-1, the V gene TRBV7-8; D perhaps matches TRBD1 (5 bases). V lost 1 base to trimming and J lost 10 bases, with 16 bases between them. This CDR3 has 14 residues. Germline lookup yields CDR1 SGHVS and CDR2 FQNEAQ. CDR3 amino acids: CASSLVPQGVGAFF. CDR3 DNA sequence: TGTGCCAGCAGCTTAGTACCCCAGGGCGTGGGAGCTTTCTTT. Supplemented by reference TRBV7-8 and TRBJ1-1, the full variable domain reads GAGVSQSPRYKVAKRGQDVALRCDPISGHVSLFWYQQALGQGPEFLTYFQNEAQLDKSGLPSDRFFAERPEGSVSTLKIQRTQQEDSAVYLCASSLVPQGVGAFFGQGTRLTVV.

This chain joins TRBV7-9 and TRBJ1-2; TRBD1 might be the D (6 bases). There are 12 residues in the CDR3. V lost 5 bases, J lost 4 bases, and 8 bases lay in between. Germline V gene lookup returns CDR1 SEHNR and CDR2 FQNEAQ (reference sequence). The CDR3 region has the DNA TGTGCCAGCAGCCCACAGGGCTATGGCTACACCTTC. The encoded protein is CASSPQGYGYTF.

This chain connects TRBV18 to TRBJ2-1, with a weak D call TRBD2 (7 bases). The V and J ends lost 4 bases and 7 bases respectively, with 20 bases between them. From germline, CDR1 is KGHSH and CDR2 LQKENI. The CDR3 has 16 residues. CDR3 in DNA: TGTGCCAGCTCACGGGGCGGGGGCCCCAATGGGAATGAGCAGTTCTTC. This translates into CASSRGGGPNGNEQFF.

CDR3 nucleotides: TGTGCCAGCAGCCAAGGGACAAAGGAGTATTTT. This codes for CASSQGTKEYF. The chain employs TRBV14 and TRBJ2-3, with D possibly TRBD1 on 5 matching bases. Per germline, CDR1 SGHDN and CDR2 FVKESK. The V gene lost 1 base and the J gene lost 13 bases, with 9 bases spanning the gap. The CDR3 sequence is 11 residues long.

The chain carries TRBV5-1 and TRBJ1-1, with D perhaps matching TRBD1 (6 bases). Germline V gives CDR1 SGHRS, CDR2 YFSETQ. CDR3 length: 12 amino acids. The V end lost 2 bases, the J end lost 6 bases, and 8 bases lay between the germline ends. The CDR3 region has the DNA TGCGCCAGCAGCTTAAGGGGGTCTGAAGCTTTCTTT. Translating gives CASSLRGSEAFF.

This clone has only one observation. The rearrangement joins TRBV11-2 to TRBJ1-1; 8 nucleotides match TRBD1. The CDR3 covers 13 residues. Germline V gene data show CDR1 as SGHAT and CDR2 as FQNNGV. The V segment lost 5 bases and the J segment 6 bases; nucleotides outside the gene matches: 5. CDR3 nucleotide sequence: TGTGCCAGCAGCAGACAGGGGACCCCTGAAGCTTTCTTT. This translates into CASSRQGTPEAFF.

V is TRBV10-3 and J is TRBJ1-4; D gene uncertain. Deletions cut 10 bases from V and 0 bases from J, with 12 bases between. In germline, CDR1 is ENHRY, CDR2 SYGVKD. This CDR3 contains 14 residues. The CDR3 nucleotides are TGTGCCACTTCAGCCAGCGCAACTAATGAAAAACTGTTTTTT. Translated: CATSASATNEKLFF.

This chain joins TRBV6-5 and TRBJ2-2; D is ambiguous. CDR1 is MNHEY and CDR2 is SVGAGI in the germline V gene. V was trimmed by 2 bases and J by 9 bases, leaving 13 bases between them. The CDR3 loop spans 14 amino acids. CDR3 amino acids: CASSYLVVTRELFF. CDR3 sequence (DNA): TGTGCCAGCAGTTACCTCGTCGTTACTCGGGAGCTGTTTTTT.

The V call is TRBV5-1, the J call TRBJ2-1; D possibly corresponds to TRBD2 (6 bases). CDR1 SGHRS and CDR2 YFSETQ come from the germline V gene. V was cut by 6 bases and J by 9 bases, with 16 bases left in between. The CDR3 is 13 amino acids. The CDR3 loop is CASKGLNSGEQFF. The CDR3 region has the DNA TGCGCCAGCAAGGGACTGAACTCTGGTGAGCAGTTCTTC.

This rearrangement joins TRBV12-3 or TRBV12-4 to TRBJ1-4, with D possibly TRBD1 on 6 matching bases. V dropped 8 bases and J dropped 5 bases, with 12 bases sitting between them. CDR3 size: 13 residues. The CDR3 DNA follows: TGTGCCAGCCGGGGGGCAGTAAATGAAAAACTGTTTTTT. Its translation: CASRGAVNEKLFF.

The CDR3 here is CASGGGLAGDEQFF. DNA of the CDR3: TGTGCTAGTGGGGGGGGACTAGCGGGGGATGAGCAGTTCTTC. This chain uses TRBV12-5 with TRBJ2-1, with 14 bases aligning to TRBD2. Germline assignment: CDR1 LGHNT and CDR2 FRNRAP. CDR3 length: 14 residues. With 6 bases clipped from V and 8 bases from J, the junction kept 3 bases outside the gene matches.

This chain connects TRBV10-3 to TRBJ2-3, with 11 bases fitting TRBD1. The CDR3 sequence is 14 residues long. CDR1 is ENHRY, CDR2 SYGVKD, per germline. Germline trimming cut 6 bases from V and 11 bases from J; bases unmatched to any gene: 10. The CDR3 sequence: CAIRAGTGGQGQYF. For the CDR3, the DNA is TGTGCCATCAGGGCAGGGACAGGGGGACAAGGGCAGTATTTT.

The chain links TRBV6-4 to TRBJ2-1; 8 bases are shared with TRBD2. This CDR3 is built from 14 residues. The V and J ends lost 10 bases and 6 bases, in that order; junction bases with no gene match: 11. The germline gives CDR1 MRHNA, CDR2 SNTAGT. In nucleotides, the CDR3 is TGTGCCACCCCGGGACTAGGGTTCCCCAATGAGCAGTTCTTC. As protein: CATPGLGFPNEQFF.

The J gene is TRBJ1-5, the V gene TRBV15, with 7 nucleotides matching TRBD1. The CDR3 is 15 residues long. Germline-derived CDR1 and CDR2 are LNHNV and YYDKDF (reference sequence). The V gene end was trimmed by 3 bases and the J gene end by 5 bases; junction bases not matched to a gene: 7. The chain's CDR3 is CATSRQGGGDQPQHF. CDR3 DNA: TGTGCCACCAGCAGGCAGGGGGGCGGCGATCAGCCCCAGCATTTT.

A single count supports this clone. The chain employs TRBV19 and TRBJ1-2, with D perhaps TRBD1 (5 bases). V was cut by 3 bases and J by 4 bases, with 15 bases left in between. CDR3 length: 15 amino acids. Germline values: CDR1 LNHDA, CDR2 SQIVND (reference sequence). This chain's CDR3 is CASSMGQGRGYGYTF. DNA of the CDR3: TGTGCCAGTAGTATGGGGCAGGGAAGAGGCTATGGCTACACCTTC.

This clone was detected only a few times. This chain uses TRBV7-2 with TRBJ1-4, with TRBD1 identical over 9 bases. The CDR3 covers 14 residues. V lost 3 bases, J lost 10 bases, and 6 bases stayed unmatched. Germline CDR1 is SGHTA and CDR2 is FQGNSA. The CDR3 DNA follows: TGTGCCAGCAGCTTGAACAGGGGGCTCGGAAAACTGTTTTTT. This gives the protein CASSLNRGLGKLFF. The full variable domain, its missing parts supplied by reference TRBV7-2 and TRBJ1-4, is GAGVSQSPSNKVTEKGKDVELRCDPISGHTALYWYRQSLGQGLEFLIYFQGNSAPDKSGLPSDRFSAERTGGSVSTLTIQRTQQEDSAVYLCASSLNRGLGKLFFGSGTQLSVL.

The chain has TRBV7-2 and TRBJ2-3; perhaps TRBD2 as D (6 bases). Deletions cut 0 bases from V and 3 bases from J, with 10 bases between. Per the germline V gene, CDR1 is SGHTA and CDR2 is FQGNSA. This CDR3 has 15 residues. CDR3 region: CASSLASGSTDTQYF. The CDR3, as DNA: TGTGCCAGCAGCTTAGCTAGCGGATCAACAGATACGCAGTATTTT. The whole variable domain, filled in from reference TRBV7-2 and TRBJ2-3, reads GAGVSQSPSNKVTEKGKDVELRCDPISGHTALYWYRQSLGQGLEFLIYFQGNSAPDKSGLPSDRFSAERTGGSVSTLTIQRTQQEDSAVYLCASSLASGSTDTQYFGPGTRLTVL.

This chain uses TRBV7-9 with TRBJ1-1; D remains unclear. The CDR3 consists of 16 residues. Trimming removed 1 base from V and 1 base from J, with 13 bases in between. CDR1 and CDR2 from the germline V gene are SEHNR and FQNEAQ (reference sequence). The CDR3 DNA follows: TGTGCCAGCAGCTTAGGGGCCACCGGTGGGAACACTGAAGCTTTCTTT. Translating it yields CASSLGATGGNTEAFF.